One sample yielded the 18 T cell receptor beta chains listed below, sequenced in a study of T cells in Graves' hyperthyroidism and ophthalmopathy. TCR beta CDR3 regions were amplified from RNA. HTBI primers were the set used in a first-round RT-PCR of the TCR CDR3. Each CDR3 protein gets one entry after TCRdb re-called the multiplex PCR reads with MiXCR. The sample includes around 210,000 distinct CDR3 sequences, about a sixth of them seen just once. Sequenced material: blood. Source of these receptors: a woman aged 50 to 65 with Graves' hyperthyroidism.

The rearrangement joins TRBV28 to TRBJ1-2; 9 nucleotides agree with TRBD1. CDR1 and CDR2 from the germline V gene are MDHEN and SYDVKM. With V trimmed by 3 bases and J by 6 bases, 8 bases remained unmatched. The length of the CDR3 is 15 residues. The CDR3 DNA follows: TGTGCCAGCAGTTTTGGGGACAGGGAAGAGAATGGCTACACCTTC. It yields the protein CASSFGDREENGYTF.

This clonotype was seen at least ten times. This sequence joins TRBV12-5 and TRBJ1-2; D gene uncertain. The CDR3 has 15 amino acids. The germline gives CDR1 LGHNT, CDR2 FRNRAP. The germline V and J ends were trimmed by 3 bases and 2 bases, with 13 bases remaining between them. The CDR3, as DNA: TGTGCTAGTGGTTTACAAGGGAACCAAAACTATGGCTACACCTTC. Protein sequence: CASGLQGNQNYGYTF.

This clonotype was found many times. The chain uses TRBV6-1 and TRBJ1-2; no reliable D call. Germline CDR1 reads MNHNS; CDR2 reads SASEGT. The germline V and J ends were trimmed by 7 bases and 4 bases, with 13 bases remaining between them. The CDR3 covers 13 residues. CDR3 protein: CASKLTETYGYTF. The CDR3 DNA reads as TGTGCCAGCAAGCTAACAGAGACCTATGGCTACACCTTC.

There are many counts of this clonotype. The chain has TRBV28 and TRBJ1-5, with D unresolved. This CDR3 contains 15 residues. Trimming pared 2 bases from V and 1 base from J, leaving 9 bases between. Germline loops: CDR1 MDHEN, CDR2 SYDVKM. CDR3 coding DNA: TGTGCCAGCAGTTTAAAAGGGATGAGCAATCAGCCCCAGCATTTT. Translated, it gives CASSLKGMSNQPQHF.

This clonotype has a count of ten or more. Written as DNA, the CDR3 is TGCGCCAGCAGCTTTACTAGGGCCAATGAGCAGTTCTTC. Its translation: CASSFTRANEQFF. The chain joins TRBV5-1 to TRBJ2-1; tentatively, D is TRBD2 (5 bases). Deletions cut 2 bases from V and 6 bases from J, with 9 bases between. The CDR3 spans 13 residues. Germline assignment: CDR1 SGHRS and CDR2 YFSETQ.

On this clonotype: This may stem from a read error, because a much larger clone lies one nucleotide away. J is TRBJ1-1 and V is TRBV2; D is ambiguous. Trimming stripped 4 bases from V and 1 base from J, with 7 bases between. The germline gives CDR1 SNHLY, CDR2 FYNNEI. The CDR3 length is 13 residues. The CDR3 here is CASSVLTNTEAFF. CDR3 in DNA: TGTGCCAGCAGTGTTCTCACGAACACTGAAGCTTTCTTT.

The V gene is TRBV7-2, the J gene TRBJ2-5; 8 bases agree with TRBD1. This CDR3 has 17 residues. Unmatched junction bases numbered 14, after V lost 5 bases and J lost 3 bases. CDR1 is SGHTA and CDR2 is FQGNSA in the germline V gene. The CDR3 DNA reads TGTGCCAGCAGCCTGATGGCCAGGGGGCTTGGGGAAGAGACCCAGTACTTC. This gives the protein CASSLMARGLGEETQYF.

This clonotype was detected only a few times. V and J are TRBV7-9 and TRBJ1-1, with unresolved D. Germline V lookup: CDR1 SEHNR, CDR2 FQNEAQ (reference sequence). This CDR3 is 15 amino acids long. The V end was cut by 5 bases, the J end by 0 bases, with 13 bases between. CDR3 region: CASSPIERMNTEAFF. CDR3 bases: TGTGCCAGCAGCCCGATAGAAAGAATGAACACTGAAGCTTTCTTT.

The chain couples TRBV27 to TRBJ2-2; TRBD2 matches at 9 bases. The ends lost 7 bases at V and 6 bases at J; junction bases unmatched: 9. CDR1 and CDR2 (germline): MNHEY, SMNVEV (reference sequence). This CDR3 is built from 15 residues. Here the CDR3 reads CASTLGTSSPGELFF. The CDR3 DNA reads as TGTGCCAGCACCCTCGGGACTAGCAGCCCCGGGGAGCTGTTTTTT.

V is TRBV12-3 or TRBV12-4 and J is TRBJ1-5; 7 bases line up with TRBD1. CDR3 size: 14 residues. The V segment lost 3 bases and the J segment 5 bases; nucleotides outside the gene matches: 4. CDR3 in amino acids: CASSFEGAYQPQHF. The CDR3 coding sequence is TGTGCCAGCAGTTTTGAGGGGGCCTATCAGCCCCAGCATTTT.

This clonotype occurred many times. The chain links TRBV12-3 or TRBV12-4 to TRBJ1-1, with 9 bases aligning to TRBD1. V lost 6 bases and J lost 1; bases outside the gene matches: 12. This CDR3 comprises 17 residues. CDR3 sequence reads: CASRHGQGLRPNTEAFF. The CDR3 nucleotides read TGTGCCAGCAGACACGGACAGGGGCTTCGACCGAACACTGAAGCTTTCTTT.

This clonotype has a count of ten or more. V usage is TRBV10-2 and J usage is TRBJ2-5, with unresolved D. Germline assignment: CDR1 WSHSY and CDR2 SAAADI. V shed 6 bases and J shed 0 bases, with 8 bases lying between them. The CDR3 totals 13 residues. The CDR3 nucleotides are TGCGCCAGCAGCCCACCGAACCAAGAGACCCAGTACTTC. Translated: CASSPPNQETQYF.

There are many counts of this clonotype. The chain employs TRBV7-3 and TRBJ2-4, with D tentatively TRBD1 (6 bases). Trimming took off 6 bases at V and 7 bases at J, with 16 bases between the two ends. This CDR3 is built from 14 residues. The V gene's germline CDR1 is SGHTA and CDR2 FQGTGA. CDR3 sequence reads: CASRDPRGANIQYF. CDR3 DNA: TGTGCCAGCAGAGACCCCAGGGGCGCGAACATTCAGTACTTC.

The sample holds many counts of this clonotype. The rearrangement joins TRBV28 to TRBJ2-1; D not resolved. Germline loops: CDR1 MDHEN, CDR2 SYDVKM. The length of the CDR3 is 15 residues. With 6 bases removed from V and 4 bases from J, the gap between germline ends came to 16 bases. CDR3 nucleotide sequence: TGTGCCAGCAGACCCTCTCTCTCAGGTTACAATGAGCAGTTCTTC. Translating it yields CASRPSLSGYNEQFF.

The V and J genes are TRBV19 and TRBJ2-1; 11 bases fit TRBD2. V dropped 6 bases and J dropped 7; count of bases not matched to a gene: 11. Germline assignment: CDR1 LNHDA and CDR2 SQIVND (reference sequence). The CDR3 is made up of 16 amino acids. This CDR3 reads CASSDTSGSGTNEQFF. CDR3 coding DNA: TGTGCCAGTAGCGATACTAGCGGGAGCGGTACAAATGAGCAGTTCTTC.

This clonotype was observed a few times. The chain couples TRBV7-9 to TRBJ2-7; the D gene is possibly TRBD1 (6 bases). Germline V gives CDR1 SEHNR, CDR2 FQNEAQ (reference sequence). The CDR3 contains 12 residues. The V gene lost 4 bases and the J gene lost 5 bases, with 9 bases spanning the gap. The CDR3 DNA reads TGTGCCAGCAGCTCCCAGGGGCACGAGCAGTACTTC. This sequence encodes CASSSQGHEQYF.

This clonotype was counted a few times. V is TRBV12-3 or TRBV12-4 and J is TRBJ2-5; 9 bases agree with TRBD2. V lost 6 bases and J lost 4; bases outside the gene matches: 9. The length of the CDR3 is 15 residues. The CDR3 DNA reads as TGTGCCAGCAGCCCATCTAGCGGGGCCTTAGAGACCCAGTACTTC. The encoded protein is CASSPSSGALETQYF.

This clonotype occurred many times. V and J are TRBV27 and TRBJ1-2; TRBD1 agrees at 11 bases. Germline values: CDR1 MNHEY, CDR2 SMNVEV (reference sequence). V lost 2 bases and J lost 4; bases outside the gene matches: 12. CDR3 size: 18 residues. In DNA form, the CDR3 reads TGTGCCAGCAGTTTAATAGGGGACAGGGGGACGTCAGGCTATGGCTACACCTTC. Translated, it gives CASSLIGDRGTSGYGYTF.